Listed below are T cell receptor beta chains from one sample, sequenced in a study of response to subunit inactivated influenza vaccine. One entry per CDR3 protein results from TCRdb running MiXCR on the RT-PCR reads. The sample has 860,000 or so distinct CDR3 sequences, around 20% seen once. The starting material was PBMCs from blood, obtained 5 to 6 days after vaccination. The source is a man aged 45-60 years who received an inactivated influenza vaccine. Both conserved end residues are trimmed from each CDR3. The order of the fields is J gene, CDR3 length, V gene, clone size, CDR3 protein. Size tells how often a clone was seen (once, few, many) or the class of an expanded clone, and some rows leave it out.

J: TRBJ2-7; length: 14; V: TRBV7-2; size: few; CDR3: ASSLVPGWSSYEQY
J: TRBJ2-7; length: 9; V: TRBV29-1; size: .; CDR3: SVSGPYEQY
J: TRBJ2-1; length: 13; V: TRBV3-1; size: .; CDR3: ASSQETQLYNEQF
J: TRBJ1-1; length: 13; V: TRBV12-3/TRBV12-4; size: few; CDR3: ASVPTGVQGAEAF
J: TRBJ2-3; length: 13; V: TRBV10-3; size: .; CDR3: AISELQRSTDTQY
J: TRBJ2-1; length: 15; V: TRBV2; size: .; CDR3: ASSGIQRGIIYNEQF
J: TRBJ1-5; length: 13; V: TRBV20-1; size: .; CDR3: SASAVFGSNQPQH
J: TRBJ2-3; length: 15; V: TRBV5-1; size: few; CDR3: ASSSGLAGVSTDTQY
J: TRBJ2-1; length: 15; V: TRBV14; size: few; CDR3: ASSQGAQSIDYNEQF
J: TRBJ2-1; length: 12; V: TRBV14; size: .; CDR3: ASSQGPLPNEQF
J: TRBJ2-4; length: 15; V: TRBV6-2/TRBV6-3; size: few; CDR3: ASREVGTAKAKNIQY
J: TRBJ2-2; length: 14; V: TRBV7-9; size: many; CDR3: ASSLGQGENTGELF
J: TRBJ2-7; length: 11; V: TRBV20-1; size: .; CDR3: SAGGVRAYEQY
J: TRBJ2-6; length: 14; V: TRBV6-1; size: few; CDR3: ASSERTVSGANVLT
J: TRBJ2-1; length: 11; V: TRBV7-6; size: few; CDR3: ASSFGSFNEQF
J: TRBJ2-1; length: 14; V: TRBV4-2; size: .; CDR3: ASSPITGTSYNEQF
J: TRBJ2-3; length: 11; V: TRBV20-1; size: .; CDR3: SAQDQYTDTQY
J: TRBJ1-6; length: 13; V: TRBV7-2; size: .; CDR3: ASSLTGGDNSPLH
J: TRBJ1-4; length: 11; V: TRBV20-1; size: few; CDR3: SARDEINEKLF
J: TRBJ2-5; length: 12; V: TRBV5-1; size: .; CDR3: ATRRGRGQETQY
J: TRBJ2-7; length: 11; V: TRBV20-1; size: .; CDR3: SARPGISYEQY
J: TRBJ2-3; length: 13; V: TRBV29-1; size: many; CDR3: SVEVGQGYTDTQY
J: TRBJ1-5; length: 11; V: TRBV7-2; size: few; CDR3: ASSLDPGQPQH
J: TRBJ1-1; length: 11; V: TRBV28; size: once; CDR3: ASSLNANTEAF